Each of the 14 T cell receptor beta chains below was sequenced from the same sample in a study of blood T cells in healthy people across ages. Alongside a J-beta primer mix, a sample-barcoded 5' primer served in a second PCR lasting about 7 to 11 cycles. TCRdb re-derived calls from the 5' RACE reads in MiXCR, one entry per CDR3 protein. The table shows 1,500,000 or so distinct CDR3 sequences, with approximately 60% occurring only once. The source material was blood. The receptors were sampled from a man in his late teens or twenties in good health.

The CDR3 DNA is TGTGCCAGCAGCTCGAGGGATCGGACCGGCGAGCAGTACTTC. This translates into CASSSRDRTGEQYF. The rearrangement links TRBV7-9 to TRBJ2-5; the D gene is possibly TRBD2 (5 bases). TRBJ2-7 matches the DNA end more closely, so the J call is doubtful. Germline lookup yields CDR1 SEHNR and CDR2 FQNEAQ (reference sequence). The CDR3 runs 14 residues.

This clonotype was detected a few times. The rearrangement links TRBV27 to TRBJ2-7; D is ambiguous. V was trimmed by 6 bases and J by 5 bases, leaving 11 bases between them. The germline gives CDR1 MNHEY, CDR2 SMNVEV (reference sequence). The CDR3 covers 12 residues. CDR3 sequence: CASRQSHHEQYF. The CDR3 region has the DNA TGTGCCAGCAGACAGAGCCACCACGAGCAGTACTTC.

The chain links TRBV20-1 to TRBJ2-7, with 9 bases identical to TRBD1. Trimming cost V 6 bases and J 8 bases; bases outside gene matches: 8. CDR3 size: 12 residues. Germline V lookup: CDR1 DFQATT, CDR2 SNEGSKA (reference sequence). For the CDR3, the DNA is TGCAGTGCGAACCCGGGACAGGGCAAGCAGTACTTC. Translation: CSANPGQGKQYF.

The rearrangement uses TRBV21-1 and TRBJ1-2; TRBD1 is the table's D call and was not checked against the DNA. TRBV21-1 is a pseudogene segment. The CDR3 has 14 amino acids. CDR3 region: CASTLKERGSGYTF. The CDR3 coding sequence is TGTGCCAGCACACTAAAGGAGAGGGGAAGCGGCTACACCTTC.

This clonotype was observed a few times. V is TRBV12-3 or TRBV12-4 and J is TRBJ1-3; 7 bases are a match to TRBD1. The CDR3 has 15 residues. V dropped 3 bases and J dropped 0; count of bases not matched to a gene: 2. CDR3 DNA sequence: TGTGCCAGCAGTTTGGGGACAGACTCTGGAAACACCATATATTTT. Its translation is CASSLGTDSGNTIYF.

The chain links TRBV4-1 to TRBJ2-5; D gene uncertain. CDR3 length equals 14 residues. Trimming removed 1 base from V and 1 base from J, with 7 bases in between. Germline V lookup: CDR1 MGHRA, CDR2 YSYEKL. CDR3 sequence reads: CASSQGPSQETQYF. DNA for the CDR3: TGCGCCAGCAGCCAAGGGCCAAGCCAAGAGACCCAGTACTTC.

The chain is built from TRBV20-1 and TRBJ2-1, with D uncertain. The CDR3 is 15 amino acids. Germline CDR1 DFQATT, CDR2 SNEGSKA (reference sequence). V lost 2 bases and J 0 bases, leaving 11 bases between the germline ends. The CDR3 reads CSARIGQSSYNEQFF. The CDR3 DNA reads as TGCAGTGCTAGAATCGGCCAGAGCTCCTACAATGAGCAGTTCTTC.

This clonotype showed up just a few times. The V call is TRBV7-9, the J call TRBJ2-1; D possibly corresponds to TRBD1 (6 bases). Germline CDR1 is SEHNR and CDR2 is FQNEAQ (reference sequence). Trimming cost V 0 bases and J 5 bases, with 14 bases left between them. The CDR3 extends over 16 amino acids. CDR3 nucleotide sequence: TGTGCCAGCAGCTTAGCACCCCGTGGACAGCACAATGAGCAGTTCTTC. Translating it yields CASSLAPRGQHNEQFF.

This clonotype was counted between two and nine times. V gene TRBV28 combines with J gene TRBJ2-7, with 10 bases identical to TRBD2. This CDR3 spans 18 amino acids. The junction had 15 bases not matched to a gene; V was cut back by 7 bases and J by 0 bases. Germline CDR1 reads MDHEN; CDR2 reads SYDVKM. The CDR3 bases are TGTGCCAGCAATCCAAGGAGCGGGGGGGCCCCCCTCTCCTACGAGCAGTACTTC. Amino acid sequence: CASNPRSGGAPLSYEQYF.

This clonotype was seen ten or more times. This chain uses TRBV7-9 with TRBJ2-7; D uncertain. CDR3 length: 13 amino acids. Trimming took 1 base from V and 2 from J, leaving 6 bases between them. The germline CDR1 and CDR2 sequences are SEHNR and FQNEAQ (reference sequence). The CDR3 protein is CASSLVAAYEQYF. CDR3 nucleotide sequence: TGTGCCAGCAGCTTAGTAGCAGCCTACGAGCAGTACTTC.

The J gene is TRBJ2-1, the V gene TRBV28; tentative D call: TRBD2 (5 bases). The V gene's germline CDR1 is MDHEN and CDR2 SYDVKM. This CDR3 has 17 residues. Trimming removed 1 base at V and 6 bases at J, with 19 bases between. The DNA of the CDR3 is TGTGCCAGCAGTTTATCGCTACTAGGCGGCAAGCGCAATGAGCAGTTCTTC. Its protein product is CASSLSLLGGKRNEQFF.

The chain recombines TRBV29-1 with TRBJ2-7; D may be TRBD1 (6 bases). Germline V gene lookup returns CDR1 SQVTM and CDR2 ANQGSEA. Trimming shortened V by 5 bases and J by 3 bases, and 11 bases separated the two germline ends. CDR3 length equals 12 residues. CDR3 sequence reads: CSVSGDLYEQYF. Here the CDR3 DNA reads TGCAGCGTTTCAGGGGACCTCTACGAGCAGTACTTC.

The V call is TRBV11-2, the J call TRBJ2-7, with D perhaps TRBD1 or TRBD2 (6 bases each). The CDR3 runs to 14 residues. V gave up 4 bases and J gave up 4 bases, with 14 bases separating them. The germline CDR1 and CDR2 sequences are SGHAT and FQNNGV. The CDR3 bases are TGTGCCAGCAGCTCCCGAGGGGGGTTGTACGAGCAGTACTTC. Translation: CASSSRGGLYEQYF.

The chain combines TRBV25-1 with TRBJ1-1, with D unresolved. The CDR3 runs 16 residues. Trimming removed 1 base from V and 1 base from J, with 13 bases in between. Germline CDR1 reads MGHDK; CDR2 reads SYGVNS. The chain's CDR3 is CASSEFRQERNTEAFF. For the CDR3, the DNA is TGTGCCAGCAGTGAATTTAGGCAGGAGAGGAACACTGAAGCTTTCTTT.